Listed below are T cell receptor beta chains from one sample, sequenced in a study of blood T cells in healthy people across ages. TCRdb itself ran the 5' RACE reads through MiXCR, one entry per CDR3 protein. The sample contains 700,000 or so distinct CDR3 sequences, about 24% of which appear only once. Sequencing was carried out using blood. All receptors come from a man in his 70s in good health. Both conserved end residues are part of each CDR3. Each record gives: CDR3 protein, D gene, V gene. The D gene is left open where the match is weak.

CASSLRFGVAGSYNEQFF TRBD2 TRBV12-3/TRBV12-4
CASSLMGSNYGYTF NA TRBV27
CASRHSGGELFF NA TRBV7-8
CASSLSQGLSSGANVLTF TRBD1 TRBV5-1
CASSSHTGQVYGYTF TRBD1 TRBV28
CASSLAVGTGLGEQFF TRBD1 TRBV5-1
CASNNWRESFYNEQFF TRBD2 TRBV12-3/TRBV12-4
CASSLAGQGPPNTQYF NA TRBV5-1
CASSFQGNEQFF NA TRBV12-3/TRBV12-4
CASRRRQSTEAFF NA TRBV6-6
CATSDRGQGAGKVDEQFF TRBD1 TRBV24-1
CSVSGGYTGELFF TRBD2 TRBV29-1
CASKGTDAPGTQYF TRBD1 TRBV3-1
CASSALAASSYNEQFF TRBD2 TRBV28
CSVETGPTDTRYF TRBD1 TRBV29-1
CASSQDGTYPLAETQYF NA TRBV14
CASSRTEGQYF NA TRBV12-3/TRBV12-4
CASSYTLAGGNNEQFF TRBD2 TRBV6-5
CASSQGRSGGLNEQFF TRBD1 TRBV4-2
CASSLSGGDTGELFF NA TRBV7-7
CASRRTGGRTEAFF TRBD1 TRBV5-6
CASSLREEAFF NA TRBV6-6
CASTGTGNEQFF TRBD1 TRBV5-6
CVSSYRDNYGYTF NA TRBV6-2/TRBV6-3
CASSIGLGFEQFF TRBD2 TRBV12-3/TRBV12-4
CASSYSIVAAGPQHF NA TRBV6-5
CASSISGQATNYGYTF TRBD1 TRBV12-3/TRBV12-4
CASSLGTSGGREQFF TRBD2 TRBV7-2
CASSLPQRGGSLETQYF TRBD2 TRBV12-3/TRBV12-4
CASRPTTGTYGYTF TRBD1 TRBV2
CSARDSLRETQYF NA TRBV20-1
CASDFERTDTQYF NA TRBV12-3/TRBV12-4
CASSSKSRFYEQYF NA TRBV27
CASSQESGANTEAFF NA TRBV3-1
CASSWDRGLYEQFF TRBD1 TRBV6-1
CASSPGLASGELFF TRBD2 TRBV12-3/TRBV12-4
CASSQELGRVDTGELFF NA TRBV3-1
CASSLDPPDTQYF NA TRBV7-9
CASSPDLRTGLNYGYTF TRBD1 TRBV7-6
CASSERGQLSGELFF TRBD2 TRBV27
CASALLQEGQYF NA TRBV6-2/TRBV6-3
CACKPTGRTEAFF NA TRBV6-1
CAWSVRLAETNEQFF TRBD2 TRBV30
CAISAGTGSNSPLHF TRBD1 TRBV10-3
CASSRTANNYGYTF NA TRBV12-3/TRBV12-4
CSVETAGAKNIQYF NA TRBV29-1
CASSYPGTGEYEQYF TRBD1 TRBV5-1
CASSSWQETQYF NA TRBV7-2
CASSLWDLQETQYF NA TRBV7-9
CASSYAGTSGVDTQYF TRBD2 TRBV6-6
CASRPGGTDTQYF NA TRBV12-3/TRBV12-4
CSVHRAVGTEAFF NA TRBV29-1
CSVGEDSSSNQPQHF NA TRBV29-1
CASSPRGRGTEAFF TRBD1 TRBV3-1